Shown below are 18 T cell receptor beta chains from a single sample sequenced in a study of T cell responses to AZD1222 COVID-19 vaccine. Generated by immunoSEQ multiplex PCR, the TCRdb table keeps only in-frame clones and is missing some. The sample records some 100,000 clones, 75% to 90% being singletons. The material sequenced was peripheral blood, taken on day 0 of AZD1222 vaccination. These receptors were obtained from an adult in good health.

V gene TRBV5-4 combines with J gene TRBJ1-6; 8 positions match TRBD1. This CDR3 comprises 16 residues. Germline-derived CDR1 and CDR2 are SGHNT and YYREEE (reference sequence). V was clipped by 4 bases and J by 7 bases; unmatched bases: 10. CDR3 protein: CASSPGRTGPNSPLHF. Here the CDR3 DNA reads TGTGCCAGCAGCCCTGGAAGGACAGGGCCAAATTCACCCCTCCACTTT.

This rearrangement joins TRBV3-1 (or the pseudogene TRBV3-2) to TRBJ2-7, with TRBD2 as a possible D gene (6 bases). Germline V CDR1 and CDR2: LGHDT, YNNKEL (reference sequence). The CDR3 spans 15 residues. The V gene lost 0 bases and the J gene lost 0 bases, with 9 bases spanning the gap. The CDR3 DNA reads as TGTGCCAGCAGCCAAGAACTAGCCCGCTCCTACGAGCAGTACTTC. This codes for CASSQELARSYEQYF.

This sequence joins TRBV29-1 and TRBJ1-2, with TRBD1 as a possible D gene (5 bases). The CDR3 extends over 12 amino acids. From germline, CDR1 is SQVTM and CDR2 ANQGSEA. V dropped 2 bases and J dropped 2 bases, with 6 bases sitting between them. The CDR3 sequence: CSVERGNYGYTF. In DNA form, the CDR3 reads TGCAGCGTTGAACGGGGGAACTATGGCTACACCTTC. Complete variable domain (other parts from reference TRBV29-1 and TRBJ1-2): SAVISQKPSRDICQRGTSLTIQCQVDSQVTMMFWYRQQPGQSLTLIATANQGSEATYESGFVIDKFPISRPNLTFSTLTVSNMSPEDSSIYLCSVERGNYGYTFGSGTRLTVV.

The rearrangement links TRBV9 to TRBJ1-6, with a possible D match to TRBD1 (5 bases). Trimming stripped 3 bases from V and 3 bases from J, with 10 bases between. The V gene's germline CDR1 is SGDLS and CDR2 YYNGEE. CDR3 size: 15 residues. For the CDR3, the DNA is TGTGCCAGCAGCGACGGGACGGACTATAATTCACCCCTCCACTTT. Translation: CASSDGTDYNSPLHF.

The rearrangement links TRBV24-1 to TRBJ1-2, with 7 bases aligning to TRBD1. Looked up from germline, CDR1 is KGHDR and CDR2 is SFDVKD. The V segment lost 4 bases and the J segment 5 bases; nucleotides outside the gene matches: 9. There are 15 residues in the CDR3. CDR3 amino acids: CATSDRDQGGYGYTF. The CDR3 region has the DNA TGTGCCACCAGTGACCGTGACCAGGGGGGATATGGCTACACCTTC.

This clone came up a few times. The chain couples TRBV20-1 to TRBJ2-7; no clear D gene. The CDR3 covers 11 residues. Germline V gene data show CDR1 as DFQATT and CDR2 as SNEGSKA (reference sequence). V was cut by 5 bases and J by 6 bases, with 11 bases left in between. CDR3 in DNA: TGCAGTGCTCAAGTCTTTACCGAGCAGTACTTC. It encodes CSAQVFTEQYF.

Here the CDR3 reads CASSIGLGSDTQYF. CDR3 sequence (DNA): TGTGCCAGTAGTATAGGACTCGGCTCTGATACGCAGTATTTT. This sequence joins TRBV19 and TRBJ2-3; D unclear. Germline V lookup: CDR1 LNHDA, CDR2 SQIVND (reference sequence). V lost 1 base and J 6 bases, leaving 11 bases between the germline ends. CDR3 length equals 14 residues.

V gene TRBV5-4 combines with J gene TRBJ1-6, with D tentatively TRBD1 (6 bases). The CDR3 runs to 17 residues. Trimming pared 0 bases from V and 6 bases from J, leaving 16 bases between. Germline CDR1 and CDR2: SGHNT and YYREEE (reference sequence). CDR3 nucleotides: TGTGCCAGCAGCTTGGCCCTAGGGGGGGGAGGTAATTCACCCCTCCACTTT. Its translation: CASSLALGGGGNSPLHF. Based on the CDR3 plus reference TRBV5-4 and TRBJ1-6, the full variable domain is ETGVTQSPTHLIKTRGQQVTLRCSSQSGHNTVSWYQQALGQGPQFIFQYYREEENGRGNFPPRFSGLQFPNYSSELNVNALELDDSALYLCASSLALGGGGNSPLHFGNGTRLTVT.

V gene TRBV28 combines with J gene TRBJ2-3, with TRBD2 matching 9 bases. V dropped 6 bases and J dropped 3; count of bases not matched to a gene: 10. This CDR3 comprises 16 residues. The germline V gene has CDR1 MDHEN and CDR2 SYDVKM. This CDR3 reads CASSPTQAGGTDTQYF. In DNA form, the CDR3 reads TGTGCCAGCAGCCCAACCCAAGCGGGGGGTACAGATACGCAGTATTTT.

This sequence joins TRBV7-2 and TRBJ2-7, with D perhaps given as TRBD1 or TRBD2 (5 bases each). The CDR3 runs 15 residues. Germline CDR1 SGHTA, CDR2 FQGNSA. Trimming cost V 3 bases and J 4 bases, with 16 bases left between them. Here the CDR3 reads CASSLSGTGGYEQYF. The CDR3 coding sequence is TGTGCCAGCAGCTTGTCCGGGACGGGCGGGTACGAGCAGTACTTC.

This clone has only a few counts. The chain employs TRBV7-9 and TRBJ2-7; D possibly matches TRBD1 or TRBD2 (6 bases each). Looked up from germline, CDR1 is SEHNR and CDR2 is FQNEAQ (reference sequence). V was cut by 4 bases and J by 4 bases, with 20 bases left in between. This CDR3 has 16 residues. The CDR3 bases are TGTGCCAGCAGCTCCCCGCGGGACAACCTGCCTTACGAGCAGTACTTC. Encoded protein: CASSSPRDNLPYEQYF.

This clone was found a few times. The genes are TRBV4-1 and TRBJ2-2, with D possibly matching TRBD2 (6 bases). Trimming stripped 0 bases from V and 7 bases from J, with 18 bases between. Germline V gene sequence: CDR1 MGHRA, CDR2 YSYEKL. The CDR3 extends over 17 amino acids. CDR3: CASSQDLERVFIGELFF. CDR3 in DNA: TGCGCCAGCAGCCAAGATCTAGAGCGGGTCTTTATCGGGGAGCTGTTTTTT.

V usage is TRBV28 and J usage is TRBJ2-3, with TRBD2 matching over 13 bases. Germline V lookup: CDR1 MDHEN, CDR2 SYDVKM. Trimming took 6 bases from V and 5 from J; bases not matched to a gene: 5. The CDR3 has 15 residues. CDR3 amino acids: CASRTSGRGIDTQYF. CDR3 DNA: TGTGCCAGCAGAACTAGCGGGAGGGGGATAGATACGCAGTATTTT.

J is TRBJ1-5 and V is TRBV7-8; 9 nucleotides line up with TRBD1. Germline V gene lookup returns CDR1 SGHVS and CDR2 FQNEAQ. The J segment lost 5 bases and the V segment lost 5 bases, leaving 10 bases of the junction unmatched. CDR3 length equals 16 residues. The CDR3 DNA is TGTGCCAGCAGCGCAGTGTCCGGGACAGGGTATCAGCCCCAGCATTTT. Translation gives CASSAVSGTGYQPQHF.

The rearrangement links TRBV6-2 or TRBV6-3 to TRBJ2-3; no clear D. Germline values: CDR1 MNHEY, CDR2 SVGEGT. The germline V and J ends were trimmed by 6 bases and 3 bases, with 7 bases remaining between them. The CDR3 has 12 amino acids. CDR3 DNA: TGTGCCAGCAGCCTCTCGACAGATACGCAGTATTTT. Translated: CASSLSTDTQYF.

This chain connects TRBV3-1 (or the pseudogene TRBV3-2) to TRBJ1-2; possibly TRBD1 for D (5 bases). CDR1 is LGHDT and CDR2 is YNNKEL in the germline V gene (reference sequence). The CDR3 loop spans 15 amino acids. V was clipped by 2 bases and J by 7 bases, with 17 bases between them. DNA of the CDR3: TGTGCCAGCAGCCAACAGGGAGGCGGGGAAGGTGGCTACACCTTC. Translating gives CASSQQGGGEGGYTF.

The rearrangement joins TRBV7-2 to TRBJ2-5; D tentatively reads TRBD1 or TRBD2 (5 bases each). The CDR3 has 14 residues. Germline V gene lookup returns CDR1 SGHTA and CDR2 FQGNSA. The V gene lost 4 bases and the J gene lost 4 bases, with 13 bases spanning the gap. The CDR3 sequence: CASSYQEGRETQYF. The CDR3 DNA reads TGTGCCAGCAGCTACCAAGAGGGGAGAGAGACCCAGTACTTC.

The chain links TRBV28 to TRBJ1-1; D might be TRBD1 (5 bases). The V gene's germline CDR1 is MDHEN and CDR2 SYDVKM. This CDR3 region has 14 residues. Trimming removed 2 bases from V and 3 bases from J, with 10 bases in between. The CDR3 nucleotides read TGTGCCAGCAGTTTAATCGGGACTCACACTGAAGCTTTCTTT. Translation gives CASSLIGTHTEAFF.